This is a list of T cell receptor beta chains from one sample in a study of patients and donors after allogeneic stem cell transplantation. TCRdb re-analysed the RT-PCR reads in MiXCR, keeping a single row per CDR3 protein. Among approximately 170,000 distinct CDR3 sequences, approximately 30% were seen once, and the ten largest hold under 3.5%. The sequenced sample consisted of blood, either unsorted or a sorted T cell fraction (not recorded which). These receptors were collected from a human donor who was either an allogeneic HSCT recipient or a stem cell or donor lymphocyte infusion donor (not recorded which). It is not recorded whose cells these are; they may come from a transplant donor. Both conserved end residues are part of each CDR3. A D gene is named only where the DNA matches it firmly. The listing skips clone size in some rows; elsewhere it reads once, few, many or a size class.

D | J | V | size | CDR3 | DNA
NA | TRBJ1-1 | TRBV18 | few | CASSPRVVVNTEAFF | TGTGCCAGCTCACCACGGGTAGTGGTGAACACTGAAGCTTTCTTT
NA | TRBJ2-1 | TRBV6-5 | NA | CASSASGTVNNEQFF | TGTGCCAGCAGTGCCTCAGGGACTGTGAACAATGAGCAGTTCTTC
NA | TRBJ2-2 | TRBV27 | NA | CASSLPSNTGELFF | TGTGCCAGCAGTTTACCTTCGAACACCGGGGAGCTGTTTTTT
TRBD1 | TRBJ2-1 | TRBV11-2 | few | CASRDLTGDSYNEQFF | TGTGCCAGCAGAGATCTGACAGGGGACTCCTACAATGAGCAGTTCTTC
NA | TRBJ2-7 | TRBV28 | NA | CASSLPAGLSLYEQYF | TGTGCCAGCAGTCTCCCCGCGGGACTTTCGCTTTACGAGCAGTACTTC
TRBD1 | TRBJ2-2 | TRBV12-3/TRBV12-4 | few | CASCTTGITGELFF | TGTGCCAGCTGCACGACAGGGATCACCGGGGAGCTGTTTTTT
NA | TRBJ2-5 | TRBV19 | NA | CASSIPGSAGTQYF | TGTGCCAGTAGTATCCCCGGGAGTGCGGGTACCCAGTACTTC
TRBD2 | TRBJ2-7 | TRBV10-3 | NA | CAISGTSGDAQQYF | TGTGCCATCAGTGGGACTAGCGGAGACGCACAGCAGTACTTC
TRBD2 | TRBJ2-7 | TRBV19 | once | CASSIDNRSGGLQYEQYF | TGTGCCAGTAGTATAGATAACAGGTCGGGAGGTCTTCAATACGAGCAGTACTTC
NA | TRBJ1-1 | TRBV5-5 | many | CASSLERKNTEAFF | TGTGCCAGCAGCTTGGAACGGAAAAACACTGAAGCTTTCTTT
NA | TRBJ1-5 | TRBV12-3/TRBV12-4 | NA | CASSLTAGRGNQPQHF | TGTGCCAGCAGTTTAACGGCAGGGCGAGGCAATCAGCCCCAGCATTTT
NA | TRBJ2-3 | TRBV27 | NA | CAQPSTDTQYF | TGTGCCCAGCCTAGCACAGATACGCAGTATTTT
NA | TRBJ2-1 | TRBV7-9 | NA | CASSARGPSSYNEQFF | TGTGCCAGCAGCGCGCGGGGGCCGAGCTCCTACAATGAGCAGTTCTTC
TRBD2 | TRBJ2-2 | TRBV4-3 | NA | CASSQAPSSGRAAGELFF | TGCGCCAGCAGCCAGGCACCCTCTAGCGGGAGGGCCGCCGGGGAGCTGTTTTTT
NA | TRBJ1-1 | TRBV5-6 | many | CASRIRGLPEAFF | TGTGCCAGCAGGATCAGGGGACTACCTGAAGCTTTCTTT
TRBD2 | TRBJ2-2 | TRBV6-5 | NA | CASTYGGLAGVRELFF | TGTGCCAGCACCTACGGCGGACTAGCGGGAGTAAGGGAGCTGTTTTTT
NA | TRBJ2-6 | TRBV20-1 | few | CSASRVSGANVLTF | TGCAGTGCTAGCCGGGTGTCTGGGGCCAACGTCCTGACTTTC
NA | TRBJ1-5 | TRBV12-5 | few | CASGFTAGLLNSNQPQHF | TGTGCTAGTGGTTTCACGGCAGGCTTGCTTAATAGCAATCAGCCCCAGCATTTT
NA | TRBJ2-7 | TRBV5-1 | NA | CASSETGHFYEQYF | TGCGCCAGCAGCGAAACGGGACACTTCTACGAGCAGTACTTC
TRBD2 | TRBJ2-7 | TRBV28 | few | CASSVGLAYEQYF | TGTGCCAGCAGTGTCGGACTAGCGTACGAGCAGTACTTC
TRBD2 | TRBJ2-5 | TRBV29-1 | NA | CSVPGLGETQYF | TGCAGCGTTCCGGGACTAGGGGAGACCCAGTACTTC
TRBD2 | TRBJ2-7 | TRBV27 | NA | CASSLSRTSGTYEQYF | TGTGCCAGCAGTTTATCGAGGACTAGCGGAACCTACGAGCAGTACTTC
NA | TRBJ2-5 | TRBV27 | NA | CASSLNRPPETQYF | TGTGCCAGCAGTTTAAACCGACCCCCGGAGACCCAGTACTTC
NA | TRBJ2-3 | TRBV5-1 | NA | CASSLAPTDTQYF | TGCGCCAGCAGCTTGGCGCCCACAGATACGCAGTATTTT
NA | TRBJ1-5 | TRBV4-2 | NA | CASSQKHNSNQPQHF | TGTGCCAGCAGCCAGAAACACAATAGCAATCAGCCCCAGCATTTT
TRBD1 | TRBJ1-5 | TRBV19 | NA | CASRRTGNFQPQHF | TGTGCCAGTAGACGGACAGGGAATTTTCAGCCCCAGCATTTT
NA | TRBJ2-1 | TRBV20-1 | NA | CSGDSYNEQFF | TGCAGTGGCGATTCCTACAATGAGCAGTTCTTC
NA | TRBJ2-1 | TRBV14 | few | CASSQLGFNEQFF | TGTGCCAGCAGCCAGCTCGGGTTCAATGAGCAGTTCTTC
NA | TRBJ2-5 | TRBV12-3/TRBV12-4 | few | CASSLGGHGETQYF | TGTGCCAGCAGTTTGGGGGGACATGGGGAGACCCAGTACTTC
TRBD1 | TRBJ2-7 | TRBV27 | NA | CASSLTRLRDSSYEQYF | TGTGCCAGCAGTTTAACCAGGCTCCGGGACAGTTCCTACGAGCAGTACTTC
NA | TRBJ1-2 | TRBV29-1 | many | CSVTVYLGTNYGYTF | TGCAGCGTTACAGTCTATCTGGGGACTAACTATGGCTACACCTTC
NA | TRBJ2-2 | TRBV7-6 | NA | CASSRSAGELFF | TGTGCCAGCAGCAGATCGGCCGGGGAGCTGTTTTTT
TRBD2 | TRBJ2-1 | TRBV6-6 | NA | CASSYSTRTSGNEQFF | TGTGCCAGCAGTTACTCTACCCGGACTAGCGGGAATGAGCAGTTCTTC
TRBD2 | TRBJ2-3 | TRBV6-5 | NA | CASSTWTSGASTDTQYF | TGTGCCAGCAGCACCTGGACTAGCGGGGCCAGCACAGATACGCAGTATTTT
NA | TRBJ2-7 | TRBV20-1 | NA | CSALRGGYEQYF | TGCAGTGCCCTCCGGGGCGGTTACGAGCAGTACTTC
TRBD2 | TRBJ2-3 | TRBV20-1 | few | CSAQGLAGGGSTDTQYF | TGCAGTGCCCAGGGACTAGCGGGAGGAGGGAGCACAGATACGCAGTATTTT
TRBD2 | TRBJ2-3 | TRBV4-1 | NA | CASSQGRTSAAFTDTQYF | TGCGCCAGCAGCCAAGGGAGAACTAGCGCCGCCTTCACAGATACGCAGTATTTT
NA | TRBJ1-5 | TRBV28 | few | CASSLPRSRGGRPQHF | TGTGCCAGCAGTCTCCCCCGCTCGCGTGGGGGAAGGCCCCAGCATTTT
NA | TRBJ1-5 | TRBV12-3/TRBV12-4 | many | CASSLVGSNQPQHF | TGTGCCAGCAGCTTAGTTGGTAGCAATCAGCCCCAGCATTTT
TRBD2 | TRBJ2-1 | TRBV6-2/TRBV6-3 | NA | CASSTGTSGRVTYNEQFF | TGTGCCAGCAGTACCGGGACTAGCGGGAGGGTAACCTACAATGAGCAGTTCTTC
NA | TRBJ2-7 | TRBV12-3/TRBV12-4 | NA | CASSSSVWPYEQYF | TGTGCCAGCAGTTCGTCAGTTTGGCCCTACGAGCAGTACTTC
NA | TRBJ2-7 | TRBV29-1 | NA | CSVGTRITYEQYF | TGCAGCGTTGGGACTCGGATTACCTACGAGCAGTACTTC
NA | TRBJ2-1 | TRBV7-9 | NA | CASSLAATRTLANEQFF | TGTGCCAGCAGCTTAGCGGCAACTAGAACCTTGGCGAATGAGCAGTTCTTC
NA | TRBJ1-1 | TRBV6-5 | few | CASSRTSLNTEAFF | TGTGCCAGCAGTAGGACATCTTTGAACACTGAAGCTTTCTTT
TRBD2 | TRBJ2-7 | TRBV20-1 | few | CSAVGTSGRDGYEQYF | TGCAGTGCGGTCGGGACTAGCGGGAGAGATGGCTACGAGCAGTACTTC
NA | TRBJ1-2 | TRBV5-6 | NA | CASSSLGALIYGYTF | TGTGCCAGCAGCTCCCTCGGGGCCCTCATCTATGGCTACACCTTC
NA | TRBJ2-3 | TRBV9 | NA | CASSLQGARLTDTQYF | TGTGCCAGCAGCCTCCAAGGCGCCAGGCTCACAGATACGCAGTATTTT
NA | TRBJ1-2 | TRBV4-3 | few | CASSQGANYGYTF | TGCGCCAGCAGCCAAGGGGCTAACTATGGCTACACCTTC
TRBD1 | TRBJ2-3 | TRBV20-1 | few | CSAQGVGVGYTDTQYF | TGCAGTGCTCAGGGGGTCGGTGTTGGGTACACAGATACGCAGTATTTT
NA | TRBJ2-3 | TRBV20-1 | NA | CSAQDYRFATQYF | TGCAGTGCGCAAGACTACCGGTTTGCCACGCAGTATTTT
NA | TRBJ1-6 | TRBV9 | few | CASTKRPEMSSYNSPLHF | TGTGCCAGCACTAAAAGACCAGAGATGAGCTCCTATAATTCACCCCTCCACTTT
TRBD1 | TRBJ1-5 | TRBV6-6 | NA | CASRFTGDQPQHF | TGTGCCAGCAGATTTACAGGGGATCAGCCCCAGCATTTT
TRBD1 | TRBJ2-7 | TRBV5-1 | NA | CASSLRMQGAFPSYEQYF | TGCGCCAGCAGCTTGAGAATGCAGGGGGCATTCCCCTCCTACGAGCAGTACTTC
TRBD2 | TRBJ2-1 | TRBV4-2 | NA | CASSQDGREGPSYNEQFF | TGTGCCAGCAGCCAAGACGGGCGGGAGGGCCCGTCCTACAATGAGCAGTTCTTC
TRBD2 | TRBJ2-5 | TRBV19 | NA | CASSLGLAGQETQYF | TGTGCCAGTAGCCTCGGACTAGCGGGACAAGAGACCCAGTACTTC
TRBD2 | TRBJ2-7 | TRBV5-5 | NA | CASSSSTGLAYEQYF | TGTGCCAGCAGCTCCTCGACGGGACTAGCCTACGAGCAGTACTTC
NA | TRBJ1-2 | TRBV5-5 | few | CASSLGQSNYGYTF | TGTGCCAGCAGCTTGGGACAGTCTAACTATGGCTACACCTTC